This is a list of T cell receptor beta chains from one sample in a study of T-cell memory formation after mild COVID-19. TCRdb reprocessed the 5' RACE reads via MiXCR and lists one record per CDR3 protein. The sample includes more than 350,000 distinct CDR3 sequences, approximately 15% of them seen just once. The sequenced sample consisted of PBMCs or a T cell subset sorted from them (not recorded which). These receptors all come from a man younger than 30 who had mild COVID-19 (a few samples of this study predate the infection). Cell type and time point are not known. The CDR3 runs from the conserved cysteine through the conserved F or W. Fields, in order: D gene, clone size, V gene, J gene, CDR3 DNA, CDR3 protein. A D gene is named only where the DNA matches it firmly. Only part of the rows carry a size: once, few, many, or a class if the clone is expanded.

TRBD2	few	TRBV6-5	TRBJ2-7	TGTGCCAGCAGTGCAATTAGCGGGTCCTACGAGCAGTACTTC	CASSAISGSYEQYF
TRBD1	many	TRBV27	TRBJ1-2	TGTGCCAGCAAACCAGGGGGTGCTTTTGGCTACACCTTC	CASKPGGAFGYTF
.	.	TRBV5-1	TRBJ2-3	TGCGCCAGCAGCTTTCCCGGGACTGGGCCCGATGATACGCAGTATTTT	CASSFPGTGPDDTQYF
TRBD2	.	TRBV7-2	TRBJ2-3	TGTGCCAGCAGCCCCGGACTAGCAGAAGATACGCAGTATTTT	CASSPGLAEDTQYF
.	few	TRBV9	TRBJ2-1	TGTGCCAGCAGCGTAATCACAGGGAACAATGAGCAGTTCTTC	CASSVITGNNEQFF
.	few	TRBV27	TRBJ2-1	TGTGCCAGCAGTCCGCGGACCTTGAGCAATGAGCAGTTCTTC	CASSPRTLSNEQFF
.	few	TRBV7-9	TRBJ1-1	TGTGCCAGCAGCCCACAGGGAGATGAAGCTTTCTTT	CASSPQGDEAFF
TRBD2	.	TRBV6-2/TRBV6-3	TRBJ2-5	TGTGCCAGCAGTTACTCGAGACTAGCCCAAGAGACCCAGTACTTC	CASSYSRLAQETQYF
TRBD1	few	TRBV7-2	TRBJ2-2	TGTGCCAGCAGCCCACGACAGGGGGCGAAGTACACCGGGGAGCTGTTTTTT	CASSPRQGAKYTGELFF
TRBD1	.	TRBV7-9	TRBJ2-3	TGTGCCAGCAGCCGAGGGGGCCTAGATACGCAGTATTTT	CASSRGGLDTQYF
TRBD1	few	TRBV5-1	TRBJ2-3	TGCGCCAGCAGCCTACTGACAGGGGCCACAGATACGCAGTATTTT	CASSLLTGATDTQYF
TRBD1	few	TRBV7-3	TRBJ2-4	TGTGCCAGCAGCTCCTCCGGGACAGGAAGTATGAAGGTTCAGTACTTC	CASSSSGTGSMKVQYF
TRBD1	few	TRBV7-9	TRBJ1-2	TGTGCCAGCAGCTTAGGGGGACAGGCCAGAGATGGCTACACCTTC	CASSLGGQARDGYTF
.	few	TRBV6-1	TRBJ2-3	TGTGCCAGCAGTCCGCTAGCCGGCACAGATACGCAGTATTTT	CASSPLAGTDTQYF
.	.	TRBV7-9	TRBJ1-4	TGTGCCAGCAGCTACTACAGCCCGCTAGGGGAAAAACTGTTTTTT	CASSYYSPLGEKLFF
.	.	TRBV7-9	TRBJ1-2	TGTGCCACCCGCCCGGAGCTGGGCACCTATGGCTACACCTTC	CATRPELGTYGYTF
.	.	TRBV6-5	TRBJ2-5	TGTGCCAGCAGTTATTCGCAAAGAGAGACCCAGTACTTC	CASSYSQRETQYF
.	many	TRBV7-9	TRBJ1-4	TGTGCCAGCGCGAAATGGGAGGAGCGTGAAAAACTGTTTTTT	CASAKWEEREKLFF
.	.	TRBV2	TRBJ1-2	TGTGCCAGCCGGTACAGGGACTATGGCTACACCTTC	CASRYRDYGYTF
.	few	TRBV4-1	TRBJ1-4	TGCGCCAGCAGCCATAAAATGGAACTAGAAAAACTGTTTTTT	CASSHKMELEKLFF
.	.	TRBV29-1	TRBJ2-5	TGCAGCGTTTATAGAGGGCCTGTAGAGACCCAGTACTTC	CSVYRGPVETQYF
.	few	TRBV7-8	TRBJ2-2	TGTGCCAGCAGCAATCAACAAAGGGTTGGGGAGCTGTTTTTT	CASSNQQRVGELFF
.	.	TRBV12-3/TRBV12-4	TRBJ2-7	TGTGCCAGCAGGCCCCTGGGTGGCGAGCAGTACTTC	CASRPLGGEQYF
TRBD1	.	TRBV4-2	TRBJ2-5	TGTGCCAGCAGCCCGGGACAGCTAAAAGAGACCCAGTACTTC	CASSPGQLKETQYF
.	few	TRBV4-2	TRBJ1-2	TGTGCCAGCAGCCAGGAAATAGGAGGGGCGGTTGCCACCTTC	CASSQEIGGAVATF
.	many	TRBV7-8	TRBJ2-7	TGTGCCAGCAGCTTAGTACTTGGGGCCGAGCAGTACTTC	CASSLVLGAEQYF
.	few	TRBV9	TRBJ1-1	TGTGCCAGCAGTGCTACCTATGGAGAACAAGCTTTCTTT	CASSATYGEQAFF
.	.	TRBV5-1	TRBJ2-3	TGCGCCAGCAGCGCGGGCGGTGGGGGGCATTTT	CASSAGGGGHF
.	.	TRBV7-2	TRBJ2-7	TGTGCCAGCAGCTCGAGGACACTCTCCTACGAGCAGTACTTC	CASSSRTLSYEQYF
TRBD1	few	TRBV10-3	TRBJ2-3	TGTGCCATCTCAGAGACAGGGAGCGCGACAGATACGCAGTATTTT	CAISETGSATDTQYF
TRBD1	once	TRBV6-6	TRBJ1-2	TGTGCCAGCAGTTACTCGAATCCAGGGGGCGGTGGCTACACCTTC	CASSYSNPGGGGYTF
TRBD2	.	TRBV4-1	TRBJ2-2	TGCGCCAGCACCCCCTCGGGGCTAGCGGGGAACACCGGGGAGCTGTTTTTT	CASTPSGLAGNTGELFF
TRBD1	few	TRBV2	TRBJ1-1	TGTGCCAGCAGTGGCGGGACAGGGCGGACTGAAGCTTTCTTT	CASSGGTGRTEAFF
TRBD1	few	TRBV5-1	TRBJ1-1	TGCGCCAGCAGCTTCCGGACGGGACAGGGGAATGAAGCTTTCTTT	CASSFRTGQGNEAFF
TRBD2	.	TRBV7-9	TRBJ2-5	TGTGCCAGCTCTCTCGGTGGGGGGGCCCAGTACTTC	CASSLGGGAQYF
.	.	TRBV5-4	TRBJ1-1	TGTGCCAGCAGCTTGTATAAGGGGCCGAACACTGAAGCTTTCTTT	CASSLYKGPNTEAFF
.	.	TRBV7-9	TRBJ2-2	TGTGCCAGCAGCTTAGCGGAGAGCCCTAACACCGGGGAGCTGTTTTTT	CASSLAESPNTGELFF
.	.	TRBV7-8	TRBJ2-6	TGTGCCAGCAGCAAGAAGGGCCCCGGCTCTGGGGCCAACGTCCTGACTTTC	CASSKKGPGSGANVLTF
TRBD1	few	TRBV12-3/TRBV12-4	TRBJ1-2	TGTGCCAGCAATTCCGGACAGGGACGCGGCTACACCTTC	CASNSGQGRGYTF
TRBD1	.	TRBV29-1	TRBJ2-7	TGCAGCGCCACCCGGGACAGATTCTACGAGCAGTACTTC	CSATRDRFYEQYF
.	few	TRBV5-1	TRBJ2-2	TGCGCCAGCAGCCTGACAGGAGCCACCGGGGAGCTGTTTTTT	CASSLTGATGELFF
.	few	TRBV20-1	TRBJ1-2	TGCAGTGCTACGATCCCCAGGGAGACCTACTATGGCTACACCTTC	CSATIPRETYYGYTF
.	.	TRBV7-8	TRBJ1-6	TGTGCCAGCAGCCCACCCGGCCCAGTCGGGGTCTCAGATAATTCACCCCTCCACTTT	CASSPPGPVGVSDNSPLHF
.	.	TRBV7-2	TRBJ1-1	TGTGCCAGCAACCCCGATTGGCTTGAAGCTTTCTTT	CASNPDWLEAFF
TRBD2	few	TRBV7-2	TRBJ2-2	TGTGCCAGCAGCCAAGGGACTAGCGGGGCCACCGGGGAGCTGTTTTTT	CASSQGTSGATGELFF
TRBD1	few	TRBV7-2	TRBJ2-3	TGTGCCAGCAGCTCTAAGGGGGCTTCGCCAGATACGCAGTATTTT	CASSSKGASPDTQYF
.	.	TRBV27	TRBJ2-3	TGTGCCAGCAGATGGAGGGGGGATACGCAGTATTTT	CASRWRGDTQYF
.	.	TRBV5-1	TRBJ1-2	TGCGCCAGCAGCTTGGTCGGGACCTATGGCTACACCTTC	CASSLVGTYGYTF